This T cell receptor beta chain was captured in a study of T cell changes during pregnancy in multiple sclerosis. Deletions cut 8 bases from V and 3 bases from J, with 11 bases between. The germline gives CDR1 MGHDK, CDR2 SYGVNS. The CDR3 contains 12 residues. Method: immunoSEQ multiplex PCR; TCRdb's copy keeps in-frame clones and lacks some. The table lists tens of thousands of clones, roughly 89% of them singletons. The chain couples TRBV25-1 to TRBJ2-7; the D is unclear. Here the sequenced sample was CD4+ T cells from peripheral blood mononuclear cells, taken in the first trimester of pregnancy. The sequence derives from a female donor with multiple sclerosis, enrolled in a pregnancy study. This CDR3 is CASRRGYYEQYF. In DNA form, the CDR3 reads TGTGCCAGCCGTCGCGGCTACTACGAGCAGTACTTC.